This passage covers 18 T cell receptor beta chains from one sample sequenced in a study of technical replicates of blood from several donors. Repertoires were generated with immunoSEQ multiplex PCR, while TCRdb's copy carries only in-frame clones and drops some. The repertoire consists of 60,000 to 85,000 clones, with roughly 94% occurring once and the leading ten covering 0.3% to 0.5%. Sequencing input: T cells isolated from PBMCs. The origin of the receptors is a human donor in good health.

The DNA of the CDR3 is TGCGCCAGCAGCCGCCTAGGGACTAGCGGGAGCAATGAGCAGTTCTTC. Encoded protein: CASSRLGTSGSNEQFF. The V gene is TRBV4-1, the J gene TRBJ2-1, with TRBD2 matching over 14 bases. Germline-derived CDR1 and CDR2 are MGHRA and YSYEKL. CDR3 length equals 16 residues. Trimming took 4 bases from V and 6 from J; bases not matched to a gene: 5.

The genes are TRBV29-1 and TRBJ2-1; a possible D gene is TRBD2 (5 bases). This CDR3 has 11 amino acids. Trimming stripped 4 bases from V and 4 bases from J, with 5 bases between. Looked up from germline, CDR1 is SQVTM and CDR2 is ANQGSEA. The CDR3 is CSVAGYNEQFF. CDR3 bases: TGCAGCGTTGCGGGATACAATGAGCAGTTCTTC.

A single count supports this clone. The chain is built from TRBV9 and TRBJ2-7, with D uncertain. The germline V gene has CDR1 SGDLS and CDR2 YYNGEE. This CDR3 spans 14 amino acids. Trimming stripped 3 bases from V and 0 bases from J, with 10 bases between. Here the CDR3 DNA reads TGTGCCAGCAGCGAGACTGATTACTCCTACGAGCAGTACTTC. Its translation: CASSETDYSYEQYF.

This sequence joins TRBV5-1 and TRBJ2-4, with 9 bases that match TRBD2. The CDR3 contains 16 residues. The germline V gene encodes CDR1 SGHRS and CDR2 YFSETQ. V shed 2 bases, J shed 8 bases, and the junction held 11 bases outside the gene matches. The CDR3 DNA follows: TGCGCCAGCAGCTTTGGACAGCTTAGCGGGAGCCACATTCAGTACTTC. Encoded protein: CASSFGQLSGSHIQYF.

The CDR3, as DNA: TGTGCCAGCAGCCCTTACCAGGGCTACACCTTC. It codes for CASSPYQGYTF. The rearrangement links TRBV7-2 to TRBJ1-2; D gene ambiguous. Germline V lookup: CDR1 SGHTA, CDR2 FQGNSA. CDR3 length: 11 residues. Trimming cost V 5 bases and J 8 bases, with 9 bases left between them.

This chain uses TRBV9 with TRBJ2-1; 8 nucleotides agree with TRBD2. The CDR3 length is 15 residues. Germline CDR1 and CDR2: SGDLS and YYNGEE. Germline trimming cut 6 bases from V and 0 bases from J; bases unmatched to any gene: 5. The CDR3 spells CASTAGGASYNEQFF. The CDR3 DNA follows: TGTGCCAGCACCGCCGGGGGGGCCTCCTACAATGAGCAGTTCTTC.

The V and J genes are TRBV19 and TRBJ2-2; the D is unclear. This CDR3 has 13 residues. V shed 5 bases and J shed 2 bases, with 6 bases lying between them. CDR1 is LNHDA and CDR2 is SQIVND in the germline V gene (reference sequence). This chain's CDR3 is CASSVQNTGELFF. CDR3 coding DNA: TGTGCCAGTAGTGTACAAAACACCGGGGAGCTGTTTTTT.

The V and J genes are TRBV23-1 and TRBJ2-3; 9 bases are a match to TRBD2. TRBV23-1 is an ORF for which the function is uncertain. The CDR3 has 15 residues. After removal of 3 bases from V and 6 bases from J, the junction contained 7 bases not matched to a gene. The CDR3 coding sequence is TGCGCCAGCAGTCATCGCGGGAGGGCCAGGGATACGCAGTATTTT. Amino acids: CASSHRGRARDTQYF.

The chain employs TRBV11-2 and TRBJ1-1, with 10 bases matching TRBD1. V lost 5 bases to trimming and J lost 11 bases; unmatched junction nucleotides: 8. Germline V gives CDR1 SGHAT, CDR2 FQNNGV. This CDR3 has 13 amino acids. The CDR3 loop reads CASSVRDRGWAFF. The CDR3 nucleotides read TGTGCCAGCAGCGTACGGGACAGGGGCTGGGCTTTCTTT.

V gene TRBV7-6 combines with J gene TRBJ2-1; D not resolved. Germline CDR1 is SGHVS and CDR2 is FNYEAQ. The CDR3 is made up of 15 amino acids. Trimming shortened V by 5 bases and J by 1 base, and 12 bases separated the two germline ends. CDR3: CASSPSSGSYNEQFF. CDR3 bases: TGTGCCAGCAGCCCTTCTTCCGGGTCCTACAATGAGCAGTTCTTC.

The chain joins TRBV7-8 to TRBJ1-1; 10 bases agree with TRBD1. The germline CDR1 and CDR2 sequences are SGHVS and FQNEAQ. The J segment lost 5 bases and the V segment lost 3 bases, leaving 3 bases of the junction unmatched. The CDR3 length is 14 residues. The DNA of the CDR3 is TGTGCCAGCAGCTTCGACAGGGGGCCAACTGAAGCTTTCTTT. This sequence encodes CASSFDRGPTEAFF. Combining the CDR3 with reference TRBV7-8 and TRBJ1-1 gives the whole variable domain GAGVSQSPRYKVAKRGQDVALRCDPISGHVSLFWYQQALGQGPEFLTYFQNEAQLDKSGLPSDRFFAERPEGSVSTLKIQRTQQEDSAVYLCASSFDRGPTEAFFGQGTRLTVV.

The chain combines TRBV9 with TRBJ1-5; 7 positions match TRBD1. Germline CDR1 SGDLS, CDR2 YYNGEE. CDR3 length equals 14 residues. V lost 4 bases, J lost 3 bases, and 4 bases stayed unmatched. CDR3 in DNA: TGTGCCAGCAGCTCGGGACAGACCAATCAGCCCCAGCATTTT. Amino acid sequence: CASSSGQTNQPQHF.

The V gene is TRBV19, the J gene TRBJ2-5; 8 bases agree with TRBD1. The CDR3 loop spans 14 amino acids. CDR1 and CDR2 (germline): LNHDA, SQIVND (reference sequence). V lost 6 bases, J lost 2 bases, and 5 bases stayed unmatched. Here the CDR3 DNA reads TGTGCCAGTAGGGGGACAGGCGGGCAAGAGACCCAGTACTTC. This encodes CASRGTGGQETQYF.

In its sample, this clone was seen a few times. This chain joins TRBV5-1 and TRBJ1-3; unclear D gene. CDR3 length: 14 amino acids. V dropped 0 bases and J dropped 2 bases, with 6 bases sitting between them. The germline V gene has CDR1 SGHRS and CDR2 YFSETQ. Written as DNA, the CDR3 is TGCGCCAGCAGCTTGGACCAGGCTGGAAACACCATATATTTT. Its translation: CASSLDQAGNTIYF.

The gene calls are TRBV4-1 and TRBJ1-5, with D possibly matching TRBD1 (5 bases). Deletions cut 5 bases from V and 5 bases from J, with 13 bases between. The CDR3 extends over 14 amino acids. Germline CDR1 is MGHRA and CDR2 is YSYEKL. The CDR3 loop reads CASSTAWGDQPQHF. The CDR3 DNA reads TGCGCCAGCAGCACCGCTTGGGGGGATCAGCCCCAGCATTTT.

This rearrangement joins TRBV7-2 to TRBJ1-1; the match to TRBD1 covers 12 bases. The V segment lost 3 bases and the J segment 10 bases; nucleotides outside the gene matches: 3. Germline assignment: CDR1 SGHTA and CDR2 FQGNSA. This CDR3 region has 13 residues. In DNA, the CDR3 is TGTGCCAGCAGCTTTCCGGGACAGGGGGCAGCTTTCTTT. Its translation: CASSFPGQGAAFF.

The CDR3 sequence: CASSVGGDLGDTQYF. The CDR3 region has the DNA TGTGCCAGCAGCGTGGGAGGGGACTTGGGAGATACGCAGTATTTT. The rearrangement uses TRBV9 and TRBJ2-3, with 7 bases that match TRBD2. CDR3 length: 15 residues. Germline V CDR1 and CDR2: SGDLS, YYNGEE. The V segment lost 2 bases and the J segment 5 bases; nucleotides outside the gene matches: 8.

This chain uses TRBV29-1 with TRBJ2-7; TRBD1 matches 9 bases. Germline trimming cut 3 bases from V and 6 bases from J; bases unmatched to any gene: 12. Germline V lookup: CDR1 SQVTM, CDR2 ANQGSEA. The CDR3 sequence is 15 residues long. Here the CDR3 reads CSVEGTGQGIAEQYF. In DNA form, the CDR3 reads TGCAGCGTTGAGGGGACGGGACAGGGTATTGCCGAGCAGTACTTC.